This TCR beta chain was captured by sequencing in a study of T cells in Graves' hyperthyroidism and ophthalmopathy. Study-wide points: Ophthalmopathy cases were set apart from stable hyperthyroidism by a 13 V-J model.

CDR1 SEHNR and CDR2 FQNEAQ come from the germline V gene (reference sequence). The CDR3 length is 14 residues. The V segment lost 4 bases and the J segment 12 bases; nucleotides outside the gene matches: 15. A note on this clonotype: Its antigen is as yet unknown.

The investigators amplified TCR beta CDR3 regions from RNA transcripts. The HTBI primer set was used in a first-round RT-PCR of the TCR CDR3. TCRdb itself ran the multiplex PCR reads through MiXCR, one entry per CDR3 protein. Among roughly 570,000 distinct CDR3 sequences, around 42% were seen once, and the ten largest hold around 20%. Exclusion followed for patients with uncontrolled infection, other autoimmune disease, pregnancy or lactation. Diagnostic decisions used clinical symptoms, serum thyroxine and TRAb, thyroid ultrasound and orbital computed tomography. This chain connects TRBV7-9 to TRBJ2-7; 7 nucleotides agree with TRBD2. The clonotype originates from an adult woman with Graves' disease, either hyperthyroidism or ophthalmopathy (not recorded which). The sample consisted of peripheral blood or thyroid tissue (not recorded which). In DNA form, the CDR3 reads TGTGCCAGCAGCTGGAAAGGGCGGGAGCTCCCTGGGTACTTC. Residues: CASSWKGRELPGYF.